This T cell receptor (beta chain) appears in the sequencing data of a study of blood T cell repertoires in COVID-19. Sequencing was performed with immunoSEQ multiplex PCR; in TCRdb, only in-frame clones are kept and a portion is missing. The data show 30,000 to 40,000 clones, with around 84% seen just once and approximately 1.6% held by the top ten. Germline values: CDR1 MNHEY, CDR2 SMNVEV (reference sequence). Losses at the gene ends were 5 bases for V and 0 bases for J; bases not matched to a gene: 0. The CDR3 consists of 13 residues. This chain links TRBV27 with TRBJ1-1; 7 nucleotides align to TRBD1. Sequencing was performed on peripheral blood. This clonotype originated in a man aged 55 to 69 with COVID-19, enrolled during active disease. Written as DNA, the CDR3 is TGTGCCAGCAGTGGACAGGTGAACACTGAAGCTTTCTTT. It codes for CASSGQVNTEAFF.